This T cell receptor beta chain originates from a study of cytomegalovirus exposure and HLA in healthy donors. This CDR3 spans 18 amino acids. Germline CDR1 MNHEY, CDR2 SMNVEV (reference sequence). The V and J ends lost 6 bases and 8 bases, in that order; junction bases with no gene match: 20. PCR involved 60 Vbeta and 13 Jbeta primers. Using immunoSEQ multiplex PCR, the repertoire was profiled, and TCRdb retains in-frame clones only, with some absent. The sample carries about 130,000 clones, 75% to 85% recorded once. The V call is TRBV27, the J call TRBJ1-2; 11 positions agree with TRBD1. Sequenced material: PBMCs. This TCR derives from a male donor in good health and CMV-seronegative. In DNA, the CDR3 is TGTGCCAGCAGGACGAACCGGGACAGGGGGGTAAACGGGGACGGCTACACCTTC. It is translated as CASRTNRDRGVNGDGYTF.